This passage covers 9 T cell receptor beta chains from one sample sequenced in a study of T cells after yellow fever vaccination. TCRdb analysed the 5' RACE reads with MiXCR anew, one entry per CDR3 protein. The sample holds roughly 120,000 distinct CDR3 sequences, more than 5.5% seen once. Source: CD4+ T cells sorted from PBMCs, taken around 45 days after the first yellow fever vaccination. These receptors came from a man aged 18 to 29 who received the YFV17D yellow fever vaccine.

In the case of this clonotype: A much larger clone differs by one base, so this may be a read error. The chain carries TRBV7-2 and TRBJ1-2; D is uncertain. The germline V and J ends were trimmed by 1 base and 7 bases, with 7 bases remaining between them. There are 12 residues in the CDR3. The germline gives CDR1 SGHTA, CDR2 FQGNSA. Written as DNA, the CDR3 is TGTGCCAGCAGCTTAGAGGATGCTGGCTACACCTTC. Protein: CASSLEDAGYTF.

This clonotype was seen repeatedly, ten times or more. The chain is built from TRBV20-1 and TRBJ2-7; 12 positions agree with TRBD1. Germline trimming cut 6 bases from V and 3 bases from J; bases unmatched to any gene: 18. Germline loops: CDR1 DFQATT, CDR2 SNEGSKA (reference sequence). The CDR3 extends over 18 amino acids. In nucleotides, the CDR3 is TGCAGTGCCCTCGGGACAGGGGGCAGGGTAGGTAGCCTCTACGAGCAGTACGTC. Its protein product is CSALGTGGRVGSLYEQYV.

This clonotype was recorded many times. The rearrangement joins TRBV7-3 to TRBJ1-2; tentative D call: TRBD1 (6 bases). CDR1 is SGHTA and CDR2 is FQGTGA in the germline V gene. The CDR3 covers 15 residues. The V end was cut by 0 bases, the J end by 7 bases, with 15 bases between. The CDR3 DNA reads as TGTGCCAGCAGCTTAACGTTCGGGGGGGCTGGTGGCTACACCTTC. It yields the protein CASSLTFGGAGGYTF.

In its sample, this clonotype was seen a few times. The gene calls are TRBV4-3 and TRBJ2-3; D unresolved. The CDR3 is made up of 13 amino acids. Trimming stripped 0 bases from V and 6 bases from J, with 7 bases between. CDR1 LGHNA and CDR2 YSLEER come from the germline V gene. In DNA form, the CDR3 reads TGCGCCAGCAGCCAAGAAACGTGGGATACGCAGTATTTT. Amino acids: CASSQETWDTQYF.

This clonotype has at least ten counts. The V call is TRBV7-2, the J call TRBJ2-5; 8 bases are a match to TRBD1. Looked up from germline, CDR1 is SGHTA and CDR2 is FQGNSA. This CDR3 region has 14 residues. Unmatched junction bases numbered 3, after V lost 1 base and J lost 5 bases. This CDR3 is CASSLGTGRETQYF. CDR3 coding DNA: TGTGCCAGCAGCTTAGGGACAGGGAGGGAGACCCAGTACTTC.

This clonotype was counted many times. The gene calls are TRBV12-3 or TRBV12-4 and TRBJ2-3; either TRBD1 or TRBD2 may fit D (5 bases each). This CDR3 has 15 amino acids. Trimming shortened V by 6 bases and J by 7 bases, and 20 bases separated the two germline ends. CDR3 DNA: TGTGCCAGCAGGAACCGGGACGCCTCCCACCATACGCAGTATTTT. Its protein product is CASRNRDASHHTQYF.

This clonotype was observed many times. The chain is built from TRBV2 and TRBJ1-5, with D tentatively TRBD1 (5 bases). Germline V gene lookup returns CDR1 SNHLY and CDR2 FYNNEI. CDR3 length: 17 amino acids. Trimming shortened V by 5 bases and J by 0 bases, and 17 bases separated the two germline ends. CDR3 coding DNA: TGTGCCAGCAGTCTCATGGGGTTGGGGGGTAGCAATCAGCCCCAGCATTTT. Protein: CASSLMGLGGSNQPQHF.

In this sample, this clonotype turned up many times. CDR3 region: CASSLASQDTQYF. The CDR3 nucleotides read TGTGCCAGCAGCTTAGCCTCCCAGGATACGCAGTATTTT. The chain employs TRBV7-3 and TRBJ2-3, with no clear D. From germline, CDR1 is SGHTA and CDR2 FQGTGA. The germline V and J ends were trimmed by 2 bases and 6 bases, with 9 bases remaining between them. The CDR3 loop spans 13 amino acids.

In this sample, this clonotype turned up many times. The chain carries TRBV28 and TRBJ2-5, with 12 bases lining up with TRBD2. With 1 base clipped from V and 7 bases from J, the junction kept 7 bases outside the gene matches. Germline lookup yields CDR1 MDHEN and CDR2 SYDVKM. This CDR3 is 16 amino acids long. CDR3 loop: CASSLLTSGGRGTQYF. CDR3 DNA: TGTGCCAGCAGTTTATTGACTAGCGGGGGAAGAGGGACCCAGTACTTC.